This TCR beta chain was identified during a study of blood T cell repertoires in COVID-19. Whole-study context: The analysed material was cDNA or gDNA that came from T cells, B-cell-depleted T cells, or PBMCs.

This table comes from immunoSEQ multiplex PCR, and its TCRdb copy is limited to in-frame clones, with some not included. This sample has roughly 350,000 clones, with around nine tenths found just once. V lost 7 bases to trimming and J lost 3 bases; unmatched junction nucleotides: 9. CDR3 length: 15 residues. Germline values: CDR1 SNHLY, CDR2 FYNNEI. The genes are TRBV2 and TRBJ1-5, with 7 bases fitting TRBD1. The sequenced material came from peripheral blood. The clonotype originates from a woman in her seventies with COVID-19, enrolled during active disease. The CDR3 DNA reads TGTGCCAGCAAGGAGAGGACAGGCAACAATCAGCCCCAGCATTTT. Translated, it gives CASKERTGNNQPQHF.